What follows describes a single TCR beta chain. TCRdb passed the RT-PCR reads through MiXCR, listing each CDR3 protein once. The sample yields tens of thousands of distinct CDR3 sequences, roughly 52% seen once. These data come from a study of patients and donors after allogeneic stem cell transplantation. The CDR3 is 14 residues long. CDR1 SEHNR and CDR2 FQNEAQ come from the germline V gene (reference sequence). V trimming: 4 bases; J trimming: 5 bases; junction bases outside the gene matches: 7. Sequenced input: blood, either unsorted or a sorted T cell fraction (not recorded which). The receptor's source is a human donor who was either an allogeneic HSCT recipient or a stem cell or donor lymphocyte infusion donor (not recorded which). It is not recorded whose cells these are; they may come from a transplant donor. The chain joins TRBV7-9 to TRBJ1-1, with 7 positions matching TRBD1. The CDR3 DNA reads TGTGCCAGCAGCTCCCTACAGGGGAAAACTGAAGCTTTCTTT. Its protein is CASSSLQGKTEAFF.